Sequencing of this T cell receptor beta chain was carried out in a study of cytomegalovirus exposure and HLA in healthy donors. Study results and caveats: The only immune exposure information that was available was CMV serostatus. In vitro, three CMV-associated chains proved specific for CMV antigens.

The CDR3 runs 13 residues. The V gene's germline CDR1 is SGHTA and CDR2 FQGNSA. V lost 5 bases and J lost 7, with 14 bases in between. A multiplex PCR was run with 60 Vbeta primers and 13 Jbeta primers. Assay used: immunoSEQ multiplex PCR; TCRdb lists only in-frame clones, some missing. The sample lists about 190,000 clones, about 77% occurring once. Notes on this clone: Its antigen remains unidentified.

This TCR derives from a woman in her twenties or thirties in good health and CMV-seropositive. Sequences were obtained from PBMCs. This chain uses TRBV7-2 with TRBJ1-1, with a weak D call TRBD1 (6 bases). CDR3: CASSHGTNGEAFF. The CDR3 bases are TGTGCCAGCAGCCATGGGACAAATGGTGAAGCTTTCTTT.